This T cell receptor (beta chain) was obtained from a study of beta chain features in type 1 diabetes. The authors reverse transcribed all of the isolated RNA, so sequencing captured expressed TCRB transcripts. Assay: immunoSEQ multiplex PCR; the TCRdb copy retains only in-frame clones and omits some. The repertoire includes roughly 180,000 clones, around an eighth of them detected once, and about 0.58% sits in the top ten. The germline gives CDR1 LNHNV, CDR2 YYDKDF (reference sequence). The V and J ends lost 5 bases and 5 bases, in that order; junction bases with no gene match: 6. This CDR3 has 13 amino acids. Study-wide points: The study found that naive, central memory and Treg TCRB repertoires appeared more similar in patients than in healthy donors.

As to this clone: Its antigen is as yet unknown.

This sequence originates from a woman aged 18-30 years in good health. The genes are TRBV15 and TRBJ2-7; 7 bases are shared with TRBD2. Sample: central memory CD4+ T cells from blood. CDR3 sequence: CATSGGLVHEQYF. In DNA, the CDR3 is TGTGCCACCAGCGGTGGACTAGTCCACGAGCAGTACTTC.